The clone carrying this TCR beta chain appeared many times. Its antigen remains unidentified. CDR3-region Arm-PCR and iRepertoire HTBI primers produced the TCR beta libraries. TCRdb reanalysed the multiplex PCR reads using MiXCR and keeps one entry per CDR3 protein. Of roughly 510,000 distinct CDR3 sequences in the sample, 15% to 20% were seen once. Germline assignment: CDR1 SGHVS and CDR2 FNYEAQ. Trimming stripped 5 bases from V and 0 bases from J, with 11 bases between. CDR3 length: 14 amino acids. The entry originates in a study of regulatory T cells in long-lasting Graves disease. The study, taken as a whole, reports: The persistent group shared 2,741 public clonotypes, more than the approximately 970 shared by new patients. Lower TCR diversity was seen in persistent Graves' patients than in newly diagnosed ones.

Documented time point: newly diagnosed GD, antithyroid drugs for less than 3 months. There was RNA extracted from PBMCs, and the TCR library was made from it. This sample was shared with a second study, whose subject was T cells in Graves' hyperthyroidism and ophthalmopathy. That report notes: The HTBI set primed first-round TCR CDR3 RT-PCR. Most clonotypes expanded in thyroid above 0.001 were likewise present in blood.

J is TRBJ2-7 and V is TRBV7-6; D not certain. The sequence derives from a man aged 18 to 35 with Graves disease. Sample: peripheral blood mononuclear cells (PBMCs), taken at new diagnosis, from a patient treated with antithyroid drugs. CDR3 nucleotide sequence: TGTGCCAGCAGCCGACTGGACGACTCCTACGAGCAGTACTTC. Residues: CASSRLDDSYEQYF.